This entry lists 3 T cell receptor beta chains sequenced from one sample in a study of blood T cell repertoires in COVID-19 (TCRdb year 2020). Library method: the immunoSEQ multiplex PCR assay. Here the immuneACCESS table is served through TCRdb, limited to in-frame sequences with V and J called. Missing clones are a known gap in these copies; in checked studies unresolved V genes cover under half, and the rest lacks a known reason. Across this sample there are more than 300,000 clones, with approximately 84% seen only once. The ten top clones hold more than 9% of the sample. The sample comprised PBMCs or T cells enriched from blood (not recorded which). The receptors here all came from a woman aged 18-35 years who had recovered from COVID-19.

The chain is built from TRBV6-4 and TRBJ1-5, with 7 bases that match TRBD1. CDR3 size: 15 residues. After removal of 3 bases from V and 5 bases from J, the junction contained 7 bases not matched to a gene. Germline V gene lookup returns CDR1 MRHNA and CDR2 SNTAGT. CDR3 coding DNA: TGTGCCAGCAGTGATCAGGGGGGCAGGGATCAGCCCCAGCATTTT. Its translation: CASSDQGGRDQPQHF.

V and J are TRBV12-3 or TRBV12-4 and TRBJ1-1; TRBD1 might be the D (5 bases). CDR3 length: 12 residues. The V end was cut by 7 bases, the J end by 8 bases, with 14 bases between. CDR3 protein: CASITGGDEAFF. CDR3 DNA: TGTGCCAGCATCACGGGGGGGGACGAAGCTTTCTTT.

This clone is a singleton in its sample. J is TRBJ1-6 and V is TRBV2; 7 bases align to TRBD1. CDR1 and CDR2 from the germline V gene are SNHLY and FYNNEI. With 5 bases clipped from V and 6 bases from J, the junction kept 13 bases outside the gene matches. The CDR3 loop spans 17 amino acids. CDR3 residues: CASSKIHHRGTNSPLHF. CDR3 coding DNA: TGTGCCAGCAGTAAAATACACCACAGGGGTACTAATTCACCCCTCCACTTT.